The text below deals with one T cell receptor beta chain. These data belong to a study of blood T cell repertoires in COVID-19. The wider study: Whether acute or convalescent, the COVID-19 samples came from the United States, Italy and Spain. T cells, B-cell-depleted T cells, or PBMCs provided the cDNA or gDNA that served as material.

Authors' processing steps: Scientists estimated how many nucleated cells there were by amplifying reference gene primers. TCRdb keeps only in-frame clones here, not all; method: immunoSEQ multiplex PCR. That table furnishes V, J and clone size, whereas the DNA furnished D and trimming. The data contain some 150,000 clones, 88% of them singletons. Sequencing was done on a sample of peripheral blood. The receptor was isolated from a woman aged 70 to 79 with acute or convalescent COVID-19.

In nucleotides, the CDR3 is TGTGCCAGCAGCCCTAGCGGGGGGGCCCCAGATACGCAGTATTTT. It specifies CASSPSGGAPDTQYF. The chain carries TRBV5-5 and TRBJ2-3, with 12 positions matching TRBD2. The germline gives CDR1 SGHKS, CDR2 YYEKEE (reference sequence). With V trimmed by 4 bases and J by 4 bases, 4 bases remained unmatched. The CDR3 consists of 15 residues.